This entry describes one T cell receptor beta chain. This sample was included in a study of T cell responses to AZD1222 COVID-19 vaccine. Here immunoSEQ multiplex PCR was the method, and the copy in TCRdb shows in-frame clones only, minus some. The data contain approximately 35,000 clones, around 84% of them seen just once; the ten biggest clones take up approximately 11%. Germline-derived CDR1 and CDR2 are LGHDT and YNNKEL (reference sequence). The junction had 7 bases not matched to a gene; V was cut back by 1 base and J by 7 bases. The CDR3 sequence is 14 residues long. The material sequenced was peripheral blood, taken 28 days after the second AZD1222 dose. The chain uses TRBV3-1 (or the pseudogene TRBV3-2) and TRBJ2-7; TRBD1 agrees at 7 bases. The sequence derives from an adult who received the AZD1222 COVID-19 vaccine. CDR3 sequence reads: CASSQGQGGREQYF. In DNA form, the CDR3 reads TGTGCCAGCAGCCAAGGACAGGGTGGGCGAGAGCAGTACTTC.